A single sample gave rise to the 11 T cell receptor beta chains below, sequenced in a study of CD8 T cells in Susac syndrome (dated 2019 in TCRdb). Library preparation used the immunoSEQ multiplex PCR assay. RNA was extracted using the RNeasy kit, and about 0.45 to 1 ug of the RNA was reverse transcribed with random hexamers. The public reads were quality trimmed at Q25 with fastp and then assembled into clones with MiXCR by TCRdb, keeping productive beta chains. Records with the same CDR3 protein are collapsed into one entry carrying the most frequent genes and DNA. The sample table contains a few hundred thousand distinct CDR3 sequences; only one count was recorded for around 96% of them. The ten biggest clones cover about 0.091% of the sample. Sequenced input: CD4+ T cells from PBMCs. These receptor sequences come from a human donor with multiple sclerosis.

This clonotype was observed once. The chain couples TRBV3-1 to TRBJ2-7; 14 nucleotides agree with TRBD2. CDR3 length equals 15 residues. In germline, CDR1 is LGHDT, CDR2 YNNKEL (reference sequence). With 4 bases clipped from V and 4 bases from J, the junction kept 3 bases outside the gene matches. CDR3 sequence (DNA): TGTGCCAGCAGCCGAGGGACTAGCGGGAGTTACGAGCAGTACTTC. Translating gives CASSRGTSGSYEQYF.

The J gene is TRBJ1-4, the V gene TRBV4-1; D is uncertain. The CDR3 consists of 14 residues. Trimming removed 0 bases at V and 7 bases at J, with 9 bases between. Germline assignment: CDR1 MGHRA and CDR2 YSYEKL. The CDR3 is CASSQDRAVEKLFF. CDR3 DNA: TGCGCCAGCAGCCAAGATAGGGCCGTTGAAAAACTGTTTTTT.

V is TRBV5-1 and J is TRBJ2-2; possible D gene TRBD2, 6 bases. V was pared by 4 bases and J by 0 bases, with 22 bases between. The V gene's germline CDR1 is SGHRS and CDR2 YFSETQ. The CDR3 contains 19 residues. CDR3 bases: TGCGCCAGCAGCCCAACACGGCTAGAGGGGAGGACGAACACCGGGGAGCTGTTTTTT. Amino acid sequence: CASSPTRLEGRTNTGELFF.

The chain recombines TRBV9 with TRBJ2-3; no clear D gene. This CDR3 is 15 amino acids long. V lost 4 bases to trimming and J lost 5 bases, with 17 bases between them. The germline V gene encodes CDR1 SGDLS and CDR2 YYNGEE. The CDR3 nucleotides read TGTGCCAGCAGCCCAAGGTTGAGTTCCGGAGATACGCAGTATTTT. Protein: CASSPRLSSGDTQYF.

The genes are TRBV15 and TRBJ2-2, with D possibly matching TRBD1 (7 bases). The CDR3 consists of 16 residues. V shed 3 bases and J shed 4 bases, with 15 bases lying between them. Looked up from germline, CDR1 is LNHNV and CDR2 is YYDKDF (reference sequence). This chain's CDR3 is CATSRWGAGGTGELFF. The CDR3 bases are TGTGCCACCAGCAGGTGGGGGGCAGGGGGCACCGGGGAGCTGTTTTTT.

V and J are TRBV6-5 and TRBJ2-5; perhaps TRBD2 as D (7 bases). V lost 6 bases, J lost 5 bases, and 13 bases lay in between. Germline assignment: CDR1 MNHEY and CDR2 SVGAGI. The CDR3 length is 13 residues. The CDR3 DNA sequence: TGTGCCAGCAGGGGGGGGCTGGTGGAGACCCAGTACTTC. It encodes CASRGGLVETQYF.

The chain has TRBV28 and TRBJ1-1; no clear D. Germline-derived CDR1 and CDR2 are MDHEN and SYDVKM. The length of the CDR3 is 13 residues. Trimming left V 5 bases short and J 0 bases short, with 7 bases between. CDR3 loop: CASSPRLNTEAFF. CDR3 bases: TGTGCCAGCAGTCCGCGGTTGAACACTGAAGCTTTCTTT.

The rearrangement links TRBV29-1 to TRBJ2-5; D remains unclear. The CDR3 totals 11 residues. The V end lost 2 bases, the J end lost 5 bases, and 6 bases lay between the germline ends. Germline CDR1 SQVTM, CDR2 ANQGSEA. CDR3 region: CSVESQETQYF. In DNA, the CDR3 is TGCAGCGTTGAAAGTCAGGAGACCCAGTACTTC.

This chain uses TRBV1 with TRBJ2-7. TRBV1 represents a pseudogene. CDR3 length equals 14 residues. The CDR3 protein is CTSSQVPQRREQYF. The CDR3 DNA is TGCACCAGCAGCCAAGTGCCGCAAAGACGCGAGCAGTACTTC.

The V and J genes are TRBV18 and TRBJ2-5; the match to TRBD1 covers 11 bases. Trimming removed 3 bases from V and 1 base from J; junction bases left unmatched: 1. The CDR3 spans 15 residues. Germline V lookup: CDR1 KGHSH, CDR2 LQKENI. The CDR3 DNA reads TGTGCCAGCTCACCTGGGACAGGGGGCCAAGAGACCCAGTACTTC. Translated: CASSPGTGGQETQYF.

The rearrangement joins TRBV9 to TRBJ1-6; no clear D. Germline CDR1 and CDR2: SGDLS and YYNGEE. V lost 3 bases, J lost 13 bases, and 11 bases lay in between. CDR3 length: 12 residues. The CDR3 DNA is TGTGCCAGCAGCGCTGCAGGAGGTCCCCTCCACTTT. It encodes CASSAAGGPLHF.